This T cell receptor (beta chain) comes out of a study of cytomegalovirus exposure and HLA in healthy donors (dated by TCRdb to the late 2010s). About the study as a whole: An earlier analysis of 587 of the donors reported over 250 Gb of sequence data and roughly 120 million unique TCR beta sequences obtained from some 170 million T cells. Across some 400 genotyped donors of the cohort, an average of about 240,000 unique TCR beta nucleotide sequences per donor were sequenced, and 15% to 20% of those sequences were non-productive. Rather than using new phenotypic data, the later analysis identified candidate immune exposures from TCR beta sequences and from how often those sequences occurred across donors. Besides the first cohort of hundreds of subjects, a separate validation cohort made up of over a hundred different subjects was used. The aim of the study was to test whether cataloging public T cell receptors could identify signatures of past pathogen exposure. A later genetic analysis used genome-wide SNP genotypes for about three fifths of the 666 donors, treating that subset as a discovery cohort. Alongside the repertoire data, information on donor age, sex, ethnicity and CMV serostatus was compiled. An earlier analysis of approximately 630 of the donors applied high-throughput TCR beta sequencing to assess whether each TCR beta V gene segment acted as functional or pseudogenic. Because of strong linkage in the cohort, 4 to 6 DR-DQ haplotypes were treated as single units for association and clustering. All discovery cohort repertoires had been generated on a single sequencing platform. The number of typed donors differed by locus: roughly 629-640 for A, B, C, DRB1 and DQB1; some 500 for DQA1; some 590 for DPA1; and about 450 for DPB1. A later analysis re-examined previously published TCR beta repertoires from more than 650 donors and added high-resolution HLA genotyping to investigate patterns of TCR occurrence. HLA typing covered class I and class II loci at four-digit resolution. The T cell repertoires of roughly 660 subjects were profiled by immunosequencing and related to cytomegalovirus serostatus. Of the approximately 400 genotyped donors, around 81% fell in the genetic ancestry cluster associated with self-reported Caucasian donors. An early release covering around 630 HLA-typed donors comprised about 300 gigabases of sequencing data and roughly 85 million unique TCR sequences. High-throughput TCR immunosequencing, statistical association of individual TCRs with disease status, and machine learning were combined to predict cytomegalovirus infection status. The paper's findings and limits, for the study overall: A few of the identified cytomegalovirus-associated TCR beta chains were confirmed in vitro to be specific for cytomegalovirus antigens. CMV serostatus was the only immune exposure information available for the cohort. The earlier analysis of a few hundred of the donors excluded about 16 rarely observed V segments, including chromosome 9 orphons, because counts were too low. Specific HLA alleles were associated with more than 15,000 TCR beta sequences at a false discovery rate of 0.05 in a later analysis. Assigning TCR associations to individual alleles was difficult when HLA alleles, especially DR and DQ, strongly co-occurred. HLA typing was unavailable for some donors at each locus, so association tests used only the typed subset. According to a later analysis, parvovirus B19, influenza, CMV and Epstein-Barr virus appeared linked to several top co-occurrence clusters. An earlier analysis of approximately 600 of the donors showed that most TCR beta V segments appeared in productive rearrangements either about 90% or about 30% of the time, which broadly matched IMGT annotations. Some IMGT-functional V segments, including TRBV6-2 and TRBV6-3, could not be distinguished by the 87-base-pair reads and were therefore excluded. A later analysis found that most CMV-associated TCR beta chains appeared HLA-restricted, with HLA associations seemingly driven largely by CMV exposure. Most TCR sequences were observed very rarely across donors, whereas some public TCRs were present in many individuals. The sequencing pipeline was judged likely to have produced a cluster of highly shared sequence variants as a technical artifact. In this cohort, only TCR beta chains were sequenced, and detectable features were limited by the absence of alpha or paired-chain data. The authors suggested that the approach could potentially be generalized to other disease states and immunological phenotypes. An association between a missense DCLRE1C variant and V-gene and J-gene trimming of TCR beta chains was found in a later genetic analysis and replicated in an independent cohort. According to a later analysis, TCR association rates differed among HLA loci, with DRB1 alleles showing the most associated TCRs and HLA-C alleles showing the fewest. In a later analysis, HLA-associated TCR beta chains were found to be more clonally expanded and to have lower generation probabilities than equally common non-associated chains. A further reported finding was that TCR beta sequences accurately predicted the HLA-A and HLA-B alleles for most subjects in the first cohort. The classifier was reported to diagnose cytomegalovirus status with high specificity and sensitivity in both the original cohort and the validation cohort. Compared with the roughly 710-donor mean, donors in an Asian-associated ancestry cluster had fewer N-insertions in productive TCRs, according to a later genetic analysis. Presence/absence analyses assumed roughly uniform sequencing depth across donors, an assumption that may not hold. Correlated functional status among segregating V segments might reflect linkage disequilibrium, but an unknown experimental factor could not be ruled out. The study gave a list of 150 to 200 TCR beta chains associated with cytomegalovirus.

V sheds 3 bases and J sheds 8 bases, leaving 13 bases between their ends. CDR3 length: 13 amino acids, cysteine to phenylalanine. Only CDR3 DNA is held: 39 bases, read in frame from base 1. In the germline V gene, CDR1 corresponds to KGHSH and CDR2 to LQKENI. In total, approximately 610 healthy bone marrow donors made up the cohort. All cohort members were sampled while nominally healthy, although unrecorded immune exposures were likely present. The donor was CMV seronegative and was included in the group of 352 seronegative cohort members. A peripheral blood sample was collected from each donor, and TCR beta sequencing was performed on peripheral blood mononuclear cells. The Qiagen DNeasy Blood Extraction Kit was used to extract genomic DNA from the blood cell samples. Libraries were made using the immunoSEQ multiplex PCR assay. A mixture of 60 forward primers for TCR Vbeta segments and 13 reverse primers for TCR Jbeta segments was used in the multiplex PCR. The CDR3 region of rearranged TCR beta genes was amplified from genomic DNA by a multiplex PCR assay. On the Illumina HiSeq System, the amplified TCR beta libraries were sequenced as 87-base-pair reads. Concerning the study's data processing: In a later analysis, roughly 80 million unique TCR beta chains were counted across the roughly 610 repertoires, and around 11 million of these chains were shared by at least two donors. To remove PCR and sequencing errors, raw reads were error-corrected and collapsed into unique sequences using a nearest-neighbor algorithm that merged closely related sequences. V, D and J gene segments were assigned by aligning CDR3 sequences to IMGT reference sequences. For a sequence to be retained, a match of at least six nucleotides was required to both a V gene segment and a J gene segment. A rearrangement was called productive if the CDR3 had no stop codons and remained in frame with V and J, and every other rearrangement was called non-productive. CDR3 was defined by IMGT convention, running from the second conserved V-encoded cysteine to the conserved J-encoded phenylalanine. The earlier analysis of about 530 of the donors excluded any sequence lacking an unambiguous match to a single V gene segment. In an earlier analysis of roughly 600 of the donors, a V segment was called functional when productive rearrangements were above 56.7%, and segregating when the standard deviation between donors exceeded 5%. A statistical classification framework was built to diagnose cytomegalovirus status from the catalog of TCR beta chain sequences. V and J gene assignment, in a later analysis, came from comparing TCR nucleotide sequences with IMGT/GENE-DB human TR gene sequences. The TCRdist pipeline was used in a later analysis to assign CDR3 sequences and most-parsimonious VDJ recombination scenarios. A later analysis defined each TCR beta chain by its CDR3 amino acid sequence plus V-gene family, and excluded reads lacking a unique V-gene family. In a later analysis, 500 to 650 highly shared, low-generation-probability nucleotide sequences were removed to address suspected cross-contamination and a sequencing artifact. A later analysis calculated a clonal expansion index for each public chain from normalized within-repertoire ranks of inferred template counts. In a later analysis, generation probabilities were computed with a VDJ recombination model fitted to out-of-frame rearrangements, and the resulting probabilities were checked against IGoR. In a later analysis, hypergeometric tests were used to score TCR-TCR, TCR-HLA and TCR-CMV co-occurrence, with a repertoire-size bias correction applied to TCR pairs. False discovery rates were estimated in a later analysis by permuting HLA or CMV assignments 20 times. A later analysis grouped co-occurring TCRs with DBSCAN, adding TCRdist sequence similarity when clustering within HLA-allele-positive subsets. Co-occurrence clustering excluded repertoires with fewer than 30,000 or more than 120,000 public chains, plus five with anomalous nucleotide sharing. TCRdb took over this immuneACCESS table, retaining in-frame rearrangements with V and J assigned. Such tables are incomplete; in checked studies, under half of the missing clones stem from an unresolved V gene, and the remainder is unexplained. For V, J and clone size, that table is used; D and trimming come from the DNA. Recorded for this sample are roughly 130,000 clones; around three quarters of them occurred a single time. The leading ten clones occupy 2% to 2.5% of the sample.

This clone was seen just once. The clone's antigen remains unknown. Base qualities are not recorded, but no much larger clone differs from it by a single base. The V and J genes are TRBV18 and TRBJ1-1; TRBD1 might be the D gene, on 5 matching bases. The clonotype originates from a young man in good health and CMV-seronegative. Material: PBMCs. The CDR3 in this case is CASSPGLLPEAFF. The DNA is TGTGCCAGCTCACCGGGACTTCTGCCCGAAGCTTTCTTT.